The clone carrying this TCR beta chain was found a few times. The length of the CDR3 is 11 residues. Germline V gene data show CDR1 as SNHLY and CDR2 as FYNNEI. Trimming left V 8 bases short and J 8 bases short, with 12 bases between. The data belong to a study of cytomegalovirus exposure and HLA in healthy donors. TCRdb's table, derived via immunoSEQ multiplex PCR, lists solely in-frame clones and lacks some. This table holds under 200,000 clones, around 90% found once. The chain couples TRBV2 to TRBJ1-2; TRBD1 is a possible D gene (5 bases). The specimen sequenced was PBMCs. The origin of this receptor is a woman between 18 and 29 years old in good health and CMV-seropositive. The CDR3 DNA is TGTGCCAGCCCCAGCAGGGTCGGCTACACCTTC. Protein product: CASPSRVGYTF.